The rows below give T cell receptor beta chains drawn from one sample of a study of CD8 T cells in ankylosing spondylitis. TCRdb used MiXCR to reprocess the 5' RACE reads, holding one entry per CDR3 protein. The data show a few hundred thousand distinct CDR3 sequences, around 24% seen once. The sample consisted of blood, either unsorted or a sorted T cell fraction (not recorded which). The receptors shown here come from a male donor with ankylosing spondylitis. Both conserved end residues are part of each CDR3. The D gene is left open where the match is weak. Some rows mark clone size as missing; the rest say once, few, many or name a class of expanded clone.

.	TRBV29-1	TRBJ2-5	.	TGCAGCGGGGCCCAGACTGAAGAGACCCAGTACTTC	CSGAQTEETQYF
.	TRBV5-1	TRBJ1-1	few	TGCGCCAGCAAGAGGAGGGTGGACACTGAAGCTTTCTTT	CASKRRVDTEAFF
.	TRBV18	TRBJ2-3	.	TGTGCCAGCTCACCACCTTTGCTGTCGGATACGCAGTATTTT	CASSPPLLSDTQYF
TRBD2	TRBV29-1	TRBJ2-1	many	TGCAGCGTTGTGGGAGCGGGAGGGCCGGATGAGCAGTTCTTC	CSVVGAGGPDEQFF
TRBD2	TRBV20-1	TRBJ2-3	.	TGCAGTGCTAGTGGACTAGCGGGAGGTGCAGATACGCAGTATTTT	CSASGLAGGADTQYF
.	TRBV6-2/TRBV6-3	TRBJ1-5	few	TGTGCCAGCAGGAAGGGGACGGAGAATCAGCCCCAGCATTTT	CASRKGTENQPQHF
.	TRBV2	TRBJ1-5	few	TGTGCCAGCAGTCCTAGGGCGATTCAGCCCCAGCATTTT	CASSPRAIQPQHF
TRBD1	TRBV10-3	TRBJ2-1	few	TGTGCCATCAGCGCCCCGACAGGGGGGCAGTTCTTC	CAISAPTGGQFF
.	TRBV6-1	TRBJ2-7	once	TGTGCCAGCAGCACACAGGTCGACGAGCAGTACTTC	CASSTQVDEQYF
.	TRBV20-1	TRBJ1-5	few	TGCAGTGCTAGTGCGGGGTTTAGCAATCAGCCCCAGCATTTT	CSASAGFSNQPQHF
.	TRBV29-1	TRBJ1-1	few	TGCAGCGTGGGGGACGGCCGGAACACTGAAGCTTTCTTT	CSVGDGRNTEAFF
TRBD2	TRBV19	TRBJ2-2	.	TGTGCCAGTTCGACTAGCGGGAACACCGGGGAGCTGTTTTTT	CASSTSGNTGELFF
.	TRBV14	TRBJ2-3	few	TGTGCCAGCAGCCAAGGGGCCACAGATACGCAGTATTTT	CASSQGATDTQYF
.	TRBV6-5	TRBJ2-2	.	TGTGCCAGCAGTTATTACCACCCGGGACCGAACACCGGGGAGCTGTTTTTT	CASSYYHPGPNTGELFF
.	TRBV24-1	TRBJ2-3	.	TGTGCCACCAGTGACGGCCTCGGGCAGTATTTT	CATSDGLGQYF
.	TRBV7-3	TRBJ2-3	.	TGTGCCAGCAGCTGGGGCTCTAGGGGAGATACGCAGTATTTT	CASSWGSRGDTQYF
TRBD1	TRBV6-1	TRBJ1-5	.	TGTGCCAGCAGAAGGACAGGGGCAGGGCCCCAGCATTTT	CASRRTGAGPQHF
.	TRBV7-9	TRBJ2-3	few	TGTGCCAGCAGCTTGGGGACTCTCACAGATACGCAGTATTTT	CASSLGTLTDTQYF
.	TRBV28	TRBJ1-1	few	TGTGCCACCATCGGGTGGAACACTGAAGCTTTCTTT	CATIGWNTEAFF
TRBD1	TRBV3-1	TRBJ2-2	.	TGTGCCAGCAGCCAAGATACAGGGGGTCCCAGCACCGGGGAGCTGTTTTTT	CASSQDTGGPSTGELFF
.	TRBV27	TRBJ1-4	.	TGTGCCAGCAGTATCAGGGAATCCCTAAAACTGTTTTTT	CASSIRESLKLFF
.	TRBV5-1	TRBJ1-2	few	TGCGCCAGCAATCGGGATCGTGACTATGGCTACACCTTC	CASNRDRDYGYTF
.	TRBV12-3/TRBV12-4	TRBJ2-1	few	TGTGCCAGCAGTCCCAGGCCCCCAGGCTACAATGAGCAGTTCTTC	CASSPRPPGYNEQFF
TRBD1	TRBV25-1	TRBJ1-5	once	TGTGCCAGCAGCGCAACCACAGGGGCACGGCAGCCCCAGCATTTT	CASSATTGARQPQHF
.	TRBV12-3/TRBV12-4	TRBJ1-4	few	TGTGCCAGCAGTTTCGTAACAACTAATGAAAAACTGTTTTTT	CASSFVTTNEKLFF
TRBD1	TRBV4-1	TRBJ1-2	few	TGCGCCAGCAGCCTACGTTCCTGGGGGACAGTAGATGGCTACACCTTC	CASSLRSWGTVDGYTF
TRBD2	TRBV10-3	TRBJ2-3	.	TGTGCCATCGGCGCGGGAGGGCCGGGGGAAGATACGCAGTATTTT	CAIGAGGPGEDTQYF
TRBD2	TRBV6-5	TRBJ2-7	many	TGTGCCAGCAGTTACTCTTTAGCGGGAGGGCAGAACGAGCAGTACTTC	CASSYSLAGGQNEQYF
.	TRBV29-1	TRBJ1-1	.	TGCAGCGGGCGTAGTTCACTGAACACTGAAGCTTTCTTT	CSGRSSLNTEAFF
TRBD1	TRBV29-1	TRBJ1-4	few	TGCAGCGTTGATGAAGGGACAGGGAATGAAAAACTGTTTTTT	CSVDEGTGNEKLFF
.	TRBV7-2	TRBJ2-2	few	TGTGCCAGCAGCTTGGCCACCCTTGGGGTATCCGGGGAGCTGTTTTTT	CASSLATLGVSGELFF
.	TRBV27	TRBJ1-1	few	TGTGCCAGCAGTTTTTGGCAGAGACGTTCGGAAGCTTTCTTT	CASSFWQRRSEAFF
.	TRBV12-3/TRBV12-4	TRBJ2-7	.	TGTGCCAGCAGTTTCGTGACTCCCCACTACGAGCAGTACTTC	CASSFVTPHYEQYF
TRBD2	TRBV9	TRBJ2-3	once	TGTGCCAGCAGCAATTACCTAGCGGGAGAGTCAGATACGCAGTATTTT	CASSNYLAGESDTQYF
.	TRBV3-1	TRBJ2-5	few	TGTGCCAGCAGCCAGGGCGGACAAGAGACCCAGTACTTC	CASSQGGQETQYF
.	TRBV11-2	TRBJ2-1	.	TGTGCCAGCAGCTTAGATTTGAATGAGCAGTTCTTC	CASSLDLNEQFF
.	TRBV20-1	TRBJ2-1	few	TGCAGTGCCACCCTACCTGCAGGTGAGCAGTTCTTC	CSATLPAGEQFF
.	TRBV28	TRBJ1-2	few	TGTGCCAGCAGTCCCCTCGATCGCAACTATGGCTACACCTTC	CASSPLDRNYGYTF